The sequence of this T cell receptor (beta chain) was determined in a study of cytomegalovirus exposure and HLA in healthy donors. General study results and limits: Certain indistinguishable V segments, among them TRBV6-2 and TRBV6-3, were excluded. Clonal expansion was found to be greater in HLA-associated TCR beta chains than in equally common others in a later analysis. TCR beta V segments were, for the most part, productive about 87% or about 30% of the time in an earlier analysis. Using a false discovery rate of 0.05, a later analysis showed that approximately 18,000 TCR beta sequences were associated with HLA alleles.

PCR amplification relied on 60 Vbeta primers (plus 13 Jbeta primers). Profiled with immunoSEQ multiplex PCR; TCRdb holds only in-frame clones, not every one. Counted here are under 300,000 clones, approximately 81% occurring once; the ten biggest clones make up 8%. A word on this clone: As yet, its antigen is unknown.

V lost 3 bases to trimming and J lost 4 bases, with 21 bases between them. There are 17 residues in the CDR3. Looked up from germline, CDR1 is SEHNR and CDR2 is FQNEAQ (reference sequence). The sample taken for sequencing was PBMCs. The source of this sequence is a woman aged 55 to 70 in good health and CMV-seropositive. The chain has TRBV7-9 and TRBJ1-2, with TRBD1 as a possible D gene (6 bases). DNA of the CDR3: TGTGCCAGCAGCTTCCCTGAGGGCAGGGGATACGGCTATGGCTACACCTTC. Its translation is CASSFPEGRGYGYGYTF.